These T cell receptor beta chains were read from a single sample in a study of T cell responses to AZD1222 COVID-19 vaccine. Only in-frame clones appear in the TCRdb table, and some are missing; sequencing was by immunoSEQ multiplex PCR. This sample has some 180,000 clones, with approximately 94% found just once. Sequencing used peripheral blood, obtained 28 days after the second AZD1222 dose. Receptors originate from an adult who received the AZD1222 COVID-19 vaccine. The CDR3 runs from the conserved cysteine through the conserved F or W. Each record gives: D gene, J gene, clone size, V gene, CDR3 DNA, CDR3 protein. A D gene is named only where the DNA matches it firmly. The size field is filled for only some rows; it gives once, few, many or a size class.

D: NA; J: TRBJ1-4; size: NA; V: TRBV6-5; DNA: TGTGCCAGCAGTTACTCCAGGTCTGAAAAACTGTTTTTT; CDR3: CASSYSRSEKLFF
D: NA; J: TRBJ2-1; size: NA; V: TRBV2; DNA: TGTGCCAGCAGTGAAGCCCTTAATAGGCAGCTATCAAATGAGCAGTTCTTC; CDR3: CASSEALNRQLSNEQFF
D: TRBD1; J: TRBJ1-2; size: NA; V: TRBV6-5; DNA: TGTGCCAGCAGTTCTCCGGACAGGGATGGCTATGGCTACACCTTC; CDR3: CASSSPDRDGYGYTF
D: NA; J: TRBJ2-1; size: NA; V: TRBV5-1; DNA: TGCGCCAGCAGCTTGGGACTGCGGAATGAGCAGTTCTTC; CDR3: CASSLGLRNEQFF
D: TRBD2; J: TRBJ2-7; size: NA; V: TRBV28; DNA: TGTGCCAGCAGTGAAGGGACTAGCATCTACGAGCAGTACTTC; CDR3: CASSEGTSIYEQYF
D: NA; J: TRBJ1-5; size: NA; V: TRBV12-3/TRBV12-4; DNA: TGTGCCAGCAGTTTAACTTCTGGTCAGCCCCAGCATTTT; CDR3: CASSLTSGQPQHF
D: TRBD1; J: TRBJ2-1; size: once; V: TRBV5-6; DNA: TGTGCCAGCAGCCGGGGACAGTCCCACAATGAGCAGTTCTTC; CDR3: CASSRGQSHNEQFF
D: TRBD1; J: TRBJ2-6; size: NA; V: TRBV7-2; DNA: TGTGCCAGCAGCGCTAACAGGGGAGCTGGGGCCAACGTCCTGACTTTC; CDR3: CASSANRGAGANVLTF
D: NA; J: TRBJ1-1; size: NA; V: TRBV29-1; DNA: TGCAGTGCTGCGGAAGGGGAGTCCACTGAAGCTTTCTTT; CDR3: CSAAEGESTEAFF
D: NA; J: TRBJ1-5; size: once; V: TRBV10-2; DNA: TGCGCCAGCAGATCGGGGAATCAGCCCCAGCATTTT; CDR3: CASRSGNQPQHF
D: NA; J: TRBJ2-1; size: NA; V: TRBV14; DNA: TGTGCCAGCAGCCAGATACTAGTAGGTGAGCAGTTCTTC; CDR3: CASSQILVGEQFF
D: TRBD2; J: TRBJ2-1; size: NA; V: TRBV7-2; DNA: TGTGCCAGCAGCTTCCGGACTAGCGGACGCAATGAGCAGTTCTTC; CDR3: CASSFRTSGRNEQFF
D: TRBD1; J: TRBJ2-2; size: NA; V: TRBV27; DNA: TGTGCCAGCAACCTCAGGGGGATAGGCACCGGGGAGCTGTTTTTT; CDR3: CASNLRGIGTGELFF
D: NA; J: TRBJ1-1; size: NA; V: TRBV14; DNA: TGTGCCAGCAGCCAAGATACCGGGGTTAGGGGCATGAACACTGAAGCTTTCTTT; CDR3: CASSQDTGVRGMNTEAFF
D: NA; J: TRBJ1-6; size: NA; V: TRBV19; DNA: TGTGCCAGTAGTATACCGCTCGATAGCTCCTATAATTCACCCCTCCACTTT; CDR3: CASSIPLDSSYNSPLHF
D: NA; J: TRBJ2-1; size: few; V: TRBV6-6; DNA: TGTGCCAGCAGTTACGGGGGGCACGAGGGCAATGAGCAGTTCTTC; CDR3: CASSYGGHEGNEQFF
D: TRBD1; J: TRBJ2-7; size: NA; V: TRBV13; DNA: TGTGCCAGCAGGGAGGGGACAGGGGAAACGCAGTACTTC; CDR3: CASREGTGETQYF
D: NA; J: TRBJ1-4; size: NA; V: TRBV28; DNA: TGTGCCAGCACCACAACTAATGAAAAACTGTTTTTT; CDR3: CASTTTNEKLFF
D: TRBD1; J: TRBJ2-2; size: NA; V: TRBV3-1/TRBV3-2; DNA: TGTGCCAGCAGCCAAGGAACAGGGGGCGCAGCCGGGGAGCTGTTTTTT; CDR3: CASSQGTGGAAGELFF
D: NA; J: TRBJ1-3; size: NA; V: TRBV9; DNA: TGTGCCAGCAGCGTTGGCCCGGGAGCTGGAAACACCATATATTTT; CDR3: CASSVGPGAGNTIYF
D: NA; J: TRBJ1-2; size: NA; V: TRBV11-2; DNA: TGTGCCAGCAGCTCACAGTCCCGGAGCGGCTACACCTTC; CDR3: CASSSQSRSGYTF
D: NA; J: TRBJ1-4; size: NA; V: TRBV7-9; DNA: TGTGCCAGCAGCTCGGGACGGCTTGATGCTAATGAAAAACTGTTTTTT; CDR3: CASSSGRLDANEKLFF
D: NA; J: TRBJ1-6; size: NA; V: TRBV2; DNA: TGTGCCACTCAGCAGATGGGGAGCGATAATTCACCCCTCCACTTT; CDR3: CATQQMGSDNSPLHF
D: NA; J: TRBJ2-5; size: NA; V: TRBV5-4; DNA: TGTGCCAGCAGCCCAGGACAGCGGATAGAGACCCAGTACTTC; CDR3: CASSPGQRIETQYF
D: TRBD2; J: TRBJ2-1; size: NA; V: TRBV11-2; DNA: TGTGCCAGCAGCTTAGATCCGGCTAGCGGGAGGCCTAGGTCCTACAATGAGCAGTTCTTC; CDR3: CASSLDPASGRPRSYNEQFF
D: NA; J: TRBJ1-2; size: NA; V: TRBV5-1; DNA: TGCGCCAGCCAACCCACAGGGCTCAGTAGCTATGGCTACACCTTC; CDR3: CASQPTGLSSYGYTF
D: NA; J: TRBJ1-3; size: few; V: TRBV21-1; DNA: TGTGCCAGCAGCCTACGGGAAGGACGGGTCGTTGGAAACACCATATATTTT; CDR3: CASSLREGRVVGNTIYF
D: NA; J: TRBJ2-7; size: NA; V: TRBV7-2; DNA: TGTGCCAGCAGCCCAGGGGGGAGCTCCTACGAGCAGTACTTC; CDR3: CASSPGGSSYEQYF
D: NA; J: TRBJ1-5; size: NA; V: TRBV6-1; DNA: TGTGCCAGCAGTGAAGGAGGCGTCCTGGGGCAGCCCCAGCATTTT; CDR3: CASSEGGVLGQPQHF
D: NA; J: TRBJ2-7; size: NA; V: TRBV2; DNA: TGTGCCAGCAGCCTCGGCAGCCCGGCGACGGGCTACGAGCAGTACTTC; CDR3: CASSLGSPATGYEQYF
D: NA; J: TRBJ1-1; size: NA; V: TRBV29-1; DNA: TGCAGCGTTGGCAGGGGTGGGACTGAAGCTTTCTTT; CDR3: CSVGRGGTEAFF
D: NA; J: TRBJ1-3; size: once; V: TRBV5-1; DNA: TGCGCCAGCAGCTTGTGGGGACCTGGAAACACCATATATTTT; CDR3: CASSLWGPGNTIYF
D: NA; J: TRBJ1-2; size: NA; V: TRBV27; DNA: TGTGCCAGCAGGACCCCACTGAGATCCGGCTATGGCTACACCTTC; CDR3: CASRTPLRSGYGYTF
D: NA; J: TRBJ2-4; size: NA; V: TRBV10-3; DNA: TGTGCCATCAGTCCCGGGACAGCCAAAAACATTCAGTACTTC; CDR3: CAISPGTAKNIQYF
D: TRBD1; J: TRBJ1-2; size: NA; V: TRBV6-5; DNA: TGTGCCAGCAGTTACTCGACCAGGGGGCTTGATGGCTACACCTTC; CDR3: CASSYSTRGLDGYTF
D: NA; J: TRBJ2-1; size: NA; V: TRBV28; DNA: TGTGCCAGCGGACGGGCGGAGCAGTTCTTC; CDR3: CASGRAEQFF
D: NA; J: TRBJ1-5; size: NA; V: TRBV5-1; DNA: TGCGCCAGCAGCTTGGACGGGCAGGGGAATCAGCCCCAGCATTTT; CDR3: CASSLDGQGNQPQHF
D: TRBD1; J: TRBJ2-3; size: NA; V: TRBV7-3; DNA: TGTGCCAGCAGCTTACAGGGGGCAACAGATACGCAGTATTTT; CDR3: CASSLQGATDTQYF
D: NA; J: TRBJ1-4; size: NA; V: TRBV27; DNA: TGTGCCAGCAGTCGGGTCGGTCAAGGGACAACTAATGAAAAACTGTTTTTT; CDR3: CASSRVGQGTTNEKLFF
D: NA; J: TRBJ2-1; size: NA; V: TRBV18; DNA: TGTGCCAGCTGGAATCGCAGAACAAATGAGCAGTTCTTC; CDR3: CASWNRRTNEQFF
D: NA; J: TRBJ2-7; size: NA; V: TRBV7-6; DNA: TGTGCCAGCAGTCGGGACTCGGCCGGGTACGAGCAGTACTTC; CDR3: CASSRDSAGYEQYF
D: NA; J: TRBJ2-3; size: NA; V: TRBV6-1; DNA: TGTGCCAGCAGTGAACTGGGGTATACAGTCGGAGATACGCAGTATTTT; CDR3: CASSELGYTVGDTQYF
D: NA; J: TRBJ2-3; size: NA; V: TRBV29-1; DNA: TGCAGCGTTGATCTTACCCAGTCAGATACGCAGTATTTT; CDR3: CSVDLTQSDTQYF
D: NA; J: TRBJ1-5; size: NA; V: TRBV7-6; DNA: TGTGCCAGCAGCCTCGGTCCAGGGGACAATCAGCCCCAGCATTTT; CDR3: CASSLGPGDNQPQHF
D: TRBD2; J: TRBJ2-1; size: NA; V: TRBV27; DNA: TGTGCCAGCAGTTTCGAGCGGGGGAACAATGAGCAGTTCTTC; CDR3: CASSFERGNNEQFF
D: NA; J: TRBJ2-7; size: NA; V: TRBV5-1; DNA: TGCGCCAGCAGCGGCGGGACTCCGTTCTACGAGCAGTACTTC; CDR3: CASSGGTPFYEQYF
D: NA; J: TRBJ1-1; size: NA; V: TRBV19; DNA: TGTGCCAGTAGTAATGAGCCGGAGAAACTTGAAGCTTTCTTT; CDR3: CASSNEPEKLEAFF